The present T cell receptor beta chain was sequenced within a study of early T cells in non-severe SARS-CoV-2 infection. General study results and limits: The VDJdb matching leaned toward anti-spike CD8 responses and overlooked private and CD4 specificities.

This clonotype was recorded a few times. Its target is not known. Unique molecular identifiers were attached to individual cDNA molecules. TCRdb itself ran the 5' RACE reads through MiXCR, one entry per CDR3 protein. The table lists some 73,000 distinct CDR3 sequences, about an eighth of them singletons, with around 3.7% in the top ten. This sequence was found in an adult who was a healthcare worker with PCR-confirmed SARS-CoV-2 infection or an uninfected control (not recorded which). Specimen: whole blood.

The CDR3 sequence: CASSSPGLAGGRETQYF. The CDR3, as DNA: TGTGCCAGCAGTTCGCCGGGACTAGCGGGAGGGCGGGAGACCCAGTACTTC. V and J are TRBV12-3 or TRBV12-4 and TRBJ2-5, with 16 nucleotides matching TRBD2. This CDR3 comprises 17 residues. V lost 4 bases and J lost 5; bases outside the gene matches: 7.